The 4 T cell receptor beta chains in this list originate from one sample, sequenced in a study of blood T cell repertoires in COVID-19. Sequencing used immunoSEQ multiplex PCR; TCRdb keeps in-frame clones, though not all of them. The sample yields some 150,000 clones, around 89% seen once. Sequenced sample: PBMCs or T cells enriched from blood (not recorded which). The origin of the receptors is a woman aged 25 to 39 with acute COVID-19.

CDR3 amino acids: CASSSDTGRAVGGELFF. CDR3 sequence (DNA): TGTGCCAGCAGCTCAGACACAGGGCGGGCCGTTGGCGGGGAGCTGTTTTTT. This chain connects TRBV11-3 to TRBJ2-2; tentative D call: TRBD1 (6 bases). Germline assignment: CDR1 SGHNT and CDR2 YENEEA. Deletions cut 4 bases from V and 7 bases from J, with 22 bases between. The CDR3 consists of 17 residues.

This chain uses TRBV5-4 with TRBJ1-1, with D hard to call. Germline values: CDR1 SGHNT, CDR2 YYREEE (reference sequence). The CDR3 has 12 residues. V lost 6 bases and J lost 1, with 7 bases in between. The CDR3 loop is CASKNRNTEAFF. DNA for the CDR3: TGTGCCAGCAAGAACAGGAACACTGAAGCTTTCTTT.

The chain couples TRBV7-2 to TRBJ2-3; TRBD1 matches at 11 bases. This CDR3 has 16 residues. After removal of 1 base from V and 9 bases from J, the junction contained 9 bases not matched to a gene. CDR1 and CDR2 (germline): SGHTA, FQGNSA. Written as DNA, the CDR3 is TGTGCCAGCAGCTTAGTGGGACAGGGGGTTCAGCTCACGCAGTATTTT. Translated: CASSLVGQGVQLTQYF.

This clone occurred once. The rearrangement joins TRBV5-5 to TRBJ2-3; 12 bases are a match to TRBD2. The germline gives CDR1 SGHKS, CDR2 YYEKEE (reference sequence). After removal of 1 base from V and 3 bases from J, the junction contained 12 bases not matched to a gene. CDR3 length: 19 amino acids. The CDR3 is CASSLLALAGGPGTDTQYF. In DNA form, the CDR3 reads TGTGCCAGCAGCTTGTTGGCGCTAGCGGGAGGGCCGGGGACAGATACGCAGTATTTT.